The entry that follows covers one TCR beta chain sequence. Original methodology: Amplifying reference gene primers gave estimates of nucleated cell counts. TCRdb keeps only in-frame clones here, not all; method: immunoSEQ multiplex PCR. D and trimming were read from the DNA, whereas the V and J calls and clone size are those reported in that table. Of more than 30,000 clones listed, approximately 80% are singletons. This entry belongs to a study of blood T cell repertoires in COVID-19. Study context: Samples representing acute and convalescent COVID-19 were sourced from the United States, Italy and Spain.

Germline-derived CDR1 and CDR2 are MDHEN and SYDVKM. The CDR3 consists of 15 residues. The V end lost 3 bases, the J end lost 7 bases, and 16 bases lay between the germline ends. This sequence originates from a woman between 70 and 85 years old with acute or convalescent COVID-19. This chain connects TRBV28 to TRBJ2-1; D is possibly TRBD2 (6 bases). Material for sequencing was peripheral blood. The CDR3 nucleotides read TGTGCCAGCAGTTTTTCGTCGGGGCGGGGAAATGAGCAGTTCTTC. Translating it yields CASSFSSGRGNEQFF.